A selection of T cell receptor beta chains follows, all from one sample in a study of T-cell reconstitution after alpha-beta-depleted transplantation in children. A single record per CDR3 protein comes from TCRdb applying MiXCR to the PCR reads. The table has 500,000 to 750,000 distinct CDR3 sequences, 10% to 15% seen once. The source was PBMCs, mostly from graft donor cells, collected 360 days after TCRalphabeta/CD19-depleted stem cell transplant. The receptor source for this set is a male patient under 18 who had a stem cell transplant for acute myeloid leukemia, so the T cells may come from the graft donor. Both conserved end residues are part of each CDR3. The order of the fields is D gene, V gene, J gene, clone size, CDR3 protein, CDR3 DNA. The D gene is left open where the match is weak. Size tells how often a clone was seen (once, few, many) or the class of an expanded clone, and some rows leave it out.

-,TRBV28,TRBJ2-3,few,CASSLSVTDTQYF,TGTGCCAGCAGTTTAAGTGTCACAGATACGCAGTATTTT
TRBD2,TRBV11-1,TRBJ2-5,once,CASIRTGLAETQYF,TGTGCCAGCATTCGAACGGGACTAGCGGAGACCCAGTACTTC
-,TRBV7-2,TRBJ2-4,-,CASSPTRDGQYF,TGTGCCAGCAGCCCGACTAGAGATGGCCAGTACTTC
TRBD2,TRBV4-3,TRBJ2-3,many,CASSQDATSGSRGTDTQYF,TGCGCCAGCAGCCAAGACGCGACTAGCGGGAGTAGGGGCACAGATACGCAGTATTTT
-,TRBV5-6,TRBJ2-3,few,CASSLGGSGLSTDTQYF,TGTGCCAGCAGCTTGGGTGGTAGCGGCCTTAGCACAGATACGCAGTATTTT
TRBD1,TRBV24-1,TRBJ2-1,few,CATSDNRGGYNEQFF,TGTGCCACCAGTGACAACAGGGGTGGGTACAATGAGCAGTTCTTC
-,TRBV6-5,TRBJ2-7,-,CASSYTLDSSYEQYF,TGTGCCAGCAGTTACACCCTAGACAGCTCCTACGAGCAGTACTTC
TRBD2,TRBV20-1,TRBJ2-3,-,CSASPAGRTDTQYF,TGCAGTGCCAGCCCAGCGGGACGCACAGATACGCAGTATTTT
-,TRBV6-4,TRBJ2-5,few,CASSDSRTGETQYF,TGTGCCAGCAGTGACTCCCGGACGGGGGAGACCCAGTACTTC
-,TRBV5-6,TRBJ2-1,few,CASSLWGAEQFF,TGTGCCAGCAGCTTGTGGGGAGCGGAGCAGTTCTTC
TRBD1,TRBV9,TRBJ2-2,-,CASSVVSTGSNTGELFF,TGTGCCAGCAGCGTAGTCTCGACAGGGTCGAACACCGGGGAGCTGTTTTTT
TRBD2,TRBV5-4,TRBJ2-2,many,CASSLAGREYTGELFF,TGTGCCAGCAGCCTGGCCGGGAGGGAATACACCGGGGAGCTGTTTTTT
TRBD2,TRBV12-3/TRBV12-4,TRBJ2-7,many,CASSLAGGPHEQYF,TGTGCCAGCAGCTTAGCGGGAGGGCCCCACGAGCAGTACTTC
-,TRBV28,TRBJ1-5,few,CASLGRQNGNQPQHF,TGTGCCAGCCTGGGCAGGCAAAACGGCAATCAGCCCCAGCATTTT
-,TRBV20-1,TRBJ2-7,-,CSASRLGGEQYF,TGCAGTGCTAGCCGCTTGGGGGGCGAGCAGTACTTC
TRBD2,TRBV20-1,TRBJ2-3,many,CRSGLAGTDTQYF,TGCAGGAGCGGACTAGCGGGTACAGATACGCAGTATTTT
-,TRBV29-1,TRBJ2-2,few,CSVAGGYKYTGELFF,TGCAGCGTAGCCGGGGGCTACAAGTACACCGGGGAGCTGTTTTTT
TRBD2,TRBV5-5,TRBJ2-3,few,CASSGRLAGASTDTQYF,TGTGCCAGCAGCGGCAGACTAGCGGGAGCTAGCACAGATACGCAGTATTTT
-,TRBV23-1,TRBJ2-7,-,CASSPCEQYF,TGCGCCAGCAGTCCCTGTGAGCAGTACTTC
TRBD2,TRBV6-2/TRBV6-3,TRBJ2-7,many,CASSYLPGGRSHEQYF,TGTGCCAGCAGTTACTTACCGGGCGGGAGGAGCCACGAGCAGTACTTC
-,TRBV18,TRBJ1-2,once,CASSPPGVGYTF,TGTGCCAGCTCACCACCCGGCGTGGGCTACACCTTC
TRBD2,TRBV5-1,TRBJ2-1,-,CASSLPGLATPTMQQGQFF,TGCGCCAGCAGCTTACCGGGACTAGCGACACCTACAATGCAACAGGGGCAGTTCTTC
-,TRBV12-3/TRBV12-4,TRBJ2-1,many,CASTWGGSGYNEQFF,TGTGCCAGCACCTGGGGTGGGAGTGGGTACAATGAGCAGTTCTTC
-,TRBV6-2/TRBV6-3,TRBJ2-7,-,CASSKNRVVTYEQYF,TGTGCCAGCAGTAAGAACAGGGTGGTGACCTACGAGCAGTACTTC
-,TRBV6-4,TRBJ1-2,-,CASRTYGSGYTF,TGTGCCAGCAGGACCTACGGGTCTGGCTACACCTTC
TRBD1,TRBV7-2,TRBJ1-2,-,CASSPRDRGPLYGYTF,TGTGCCAGCAGCCCGCGGGACAGAGGACCTCTATATGGCTACACCTTC
-,TRBV7-6,TRBJ2-2,few,CASSLKPRGTGELFF,TGTGCCAGCAGCCTAAAGCCTCGTGGCACCGGGGAGCTGTTTTTT
TRBD1,TRBV5-1,TRBJ2-7,many,CASSLDPGGSYEQYF,TGCGCCAGCAGCTTGGATCCAGGGGGATCCTACGAGCAGTACTTC
-,TRBV5-1,TRBJ2-5,-,CASSLGGVKETQYF,TGCGCCAGCAGCTTGGGCGGGGTGAAAGAGACCCAGTACTTC